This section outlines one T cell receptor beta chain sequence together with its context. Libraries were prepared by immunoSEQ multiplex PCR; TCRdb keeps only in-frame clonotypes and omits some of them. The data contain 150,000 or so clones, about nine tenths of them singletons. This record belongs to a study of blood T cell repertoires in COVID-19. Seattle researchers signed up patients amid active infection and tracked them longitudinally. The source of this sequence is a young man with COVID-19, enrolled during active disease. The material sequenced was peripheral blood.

The chain's CDR3 is CASSTQGHDGKDEQFF. For the CDR3, the DNA is TGTGCCAGTAGTACCCAGGGACACGATGGGAAGGATGAGCAGTTCTTC. The rearrangement uses TRBV19 and TRBJ2-1; D is possibly TRBD1 (6 bases). This CDR3 is 16 amino acids long. Germline V CDR1 and CDR2: LNHDA, SQIVND (reference sequence). Trimming pared 4 bases from V and 8 bases from J, leaving 21 bases between.